These 9 T cell receptor beta chains originate from one sample sequenced in a study of cytomegalovirus exposure and HLA in healthy donors (dated by TCRdb to between 2016 and 2019). The library was made by the immunoSEQ multiplex PCR assay. The multiplex PCR relied on a mix of 60 forward primers for TCR Vbeta segments and 13 reverse primers for TCR Jbeta segments. Not all clones reach the TCRdb copy of this immuneACCESS table, which keeps in-frame sequences only. Checked studies attribute under half of the gap to unresolved V genes and leave the rest unexplained. Here the sample has about 180,000 clones; roughly 79% occur a single time. The top ten hold around 3.2% of the sample. Sequencing was done on a sample of PBMCs. These receptors were obtained from a woman between 50 and 59 years old in good health and CMV-seropositive.

J is TRBJ2-7 and V is TRBV2, with D perhaps matching TRBD2 (7 bases). V was pared by 9 bases and J by 9 bases, with 21 bases between. Germline values: CDR1 SNHLY, CDR2 FYNNEI. The CDR3 contains 13 residues. CDR3 in amino acids: CASTGRRGGGQYF. The CDR3 DNA reads as TGTGCCAGTACGGGACGCCGGGGAGGGGGGCAGTACTTC.

The V call is TRBV28, the J call TRBJ1-2; 7 positions match TRBD1. V gave up 4 bases and J gave up 1 base; unmatched junction bases: 9. CDR3 length: 16 residues. Germline V gene sequence: CDR1 MDHEN, CDR2 SYDVKM. DNA for the CDR3: TGTGCCAGCAGTTCCCCAGGGGGACCCTTTAACTATGGCTACACCTTC. Translating gives CASSSPGGPFNYGYTF.

The chain employs TRBV28 and TRBJ2-1; TRBD2 aligns across 9 bases. The CDR3 has 19 amino acids. Germline lookup yields CDR1 MDHEN and CDR2 SYDVKM. V shed 4 bases and J 5 bases; nucleotides not matched to a gene: 18. In DNA form, the CDR3 reads TGTGCCAGCAGTTCTTCCTATTTTTCGTCTAGCGGGAAAAACAATGAGCAGTTCTTC. Translation: CASSSSYFSSSGKNNEQFF.

V is TRBV6-5 and J is TRBJ1-2; D is unclear. Germline-derived CDR1 and CDR2 are MNHEY and SVGAGI. The CDR3 runs to 12 residues. Trimming removed 4 bases from V and 8 bases from J, with 11 bases in between. The CDR3 sequence: CASSSPEGGYTF. Here the CDR3 DNA reads TGTGCCAGCAGTTCCCCCGAGGGAGGCTACACCTTC.

J is TRBJ2-1 and V is TRBV11-2; 7 bases fit TRBD2. The CDR3 sequence is 15 residues long. The J segment lost 10 bases and the V segment lost 5 bases, leaving 14 bases of the junction unmatched. The germline CDR1 and CDR2 sequences are SGHAT and FQNNGV. CDR3 sequence (DNA): TGTGCCAGCAGCCCCGACGGGGGAGGGTCCTGGGAGCAGTTCTTC. This translates into CASSPDGGGSWEQFF.

The chain uses TRBV6-1 and TRBJ1-1; maybe TRBD1 (5 bases). The CDR3 loop spans 15 amino acids. Trimming took off 2 bases at V and 5 bases at J, with 15 bases between the two ends. CDR1 and CDR2 (germline): MNHNS, SASEGT. CDR3: CASSELIGVGTEAFF. In DNA, the CDR3 is TGTGCCAGCAGTGAATTGATAGGGGTGGGAACTGAAGCTTTCTTT.

Notes on this clone: The junction shows a germline mismatch at one end, possibly a read error. The identical CDR3 is also encoded by other nucleotide sequences in the sample. Written as DNA, the CDR3 is TGCGCCAGCAGTGATCCGGGTTACGAGCAGTACTTC. Translated, it gives CASSDPGYEQYF. The chain combines TRBV6-1 with TRBJ2-7, with D hard to call. CDR1 and CDR2 (germline): MNHNS, SASEGT. The CDR3 consists of 12 residues.

The chain links TRBV7-2 to TRBJ2-3; D is unresolved. The CDR3 totals 13 residues. Trimming cost V 5 bases and J 4 bases, with 10 bases left between them. Germline values: CDR1 SGHTA, CDR2 FQGNSA. In DNA form, the CDR3 reads TGTGCCAGCAGCAACAACCAAGCAGATACGCAGTATTTT. It specifies CASSNNQADTQYF. Full variable domain (outside the CDR3, taken from reference TRBV7-2 and TRBJ2-3): GAGVSQSPSNKVTEKGKDVELRCDPISGHTALYWYRQSLGQGLEFLIYFQGNSAPDKSGLPSDRFSAERTGGSVSTLTIQRTQQEDSAVYLCASSNNQADTQYFGPGTRLTVL.

V usage is TRBV11-2 and J usage is TRBJ1-1; D might be TRBD1 (5 bases). Trimming removed 0 bases at V and 6 bases at J, with 11 bases between. Per germline, CDR1 SGHAT and CDR2 FQNNGV. This CDR3 contains 14 residues. This chain's CDR3 is CASSLDAWGPEAFF. The CDR3 nucleotides read TGTGCCAGCAGCTTAGACGCATGGGGCCCTGAAGCTTTCTTT.